A single sample gave rise to the 13 T cell receptor beta chains below, sequenced in a study of CD8 T cells in ankylosing spondylitis. MiXCR was run by TCRdb on the 5' RACE reads, yielding one entry per CDR3 protein. The repertoire holds about 360,000 distinct CDR3 sequences, with 20% to 25% as singletons. The sample comprised blood, either unsorted or a sorted T cell fraction (not recorded which). These receptors all stem from a male donor with ankylosing spondylitis or in good health (not recorded which).

This sequence joins TRBV5-1 and TRBJ2-1; D might be TRBD2 (6 bases). CDR3 length: 15 amino acids. Germline CDR1 SGHRS, CDR2 YFSETQ. Trimming cost V 4 bases and J 2 bases, with 13 bases left between them. CDR3 residues: CASSRGLDTYNEQFF. The CDR3 nucleotides read TGCGCCAGCAGCCGGGGACTGGATACCTACAATGAGCAGTTCTTC.

The sample holds a few counts of this clonotype. The chain is built from TRBV27 and TRBJ2-1, with 9 positions matching TRBD2. V lost 6 bases and J lost 3; bases outside the gene matches: 9. Germline V CDR1 and CDR2: MNHEY, SMNVEV (reference sequence). This CDR3 region has 16 residues. This chain's CDR3 is CASRLGGGAVYNEQFF. The CDR3 bases are TGTGCCAGCAGATTGGGCGGGGGGGCTGTCTACAATGAGCAGTTCTTC.

This clonotype was picked up a small number of times. V gene TRBV6-7 combines with J gene TRBJ2-7; D is tentatively TRBD1 or TRBD2 (6 bases each). TRBV6-7 is labeled an ORF, and its function is uncertain. This CDR3 has 16 residues. V lost 0 bases and J 3 bases, leaving 15 bases between the germline ends. For the CDR3, the DNA is TGTGCCAGCAGTTACTCGGGGGGCTACTACTACTACGAGCAGTACTTC. It codes for CASSYSGGYYYYEQYF.

V usage is TRBV10-3 and J usage is TRBJ2-6; unclear D gene. With 3 bases removed from V and 0 bases from J, the gap between germline ends came to 21 bases. The length of the CDR3 is 20 residues. The V gene's germline CDR1 is ENHRY and CDR2 SYGVKD. The CDR3 nucleotides read TGTGCCATCAGTGATCTATGGGTGCCAGGTTCTAGCTCTGGGGCCAACGTCCTGACTTTC. Encoded protein: CAISDLWVPGSSSGANVLTF.

This clonotype appeared many times. V is TRBV2 and J is TRBJ2-3; 13 bases map to TRBD2. There are 18 residues in the CDR3. J gave up 5 bases and V 6 bases, and 14 bases lay outside the gene matches. Germline assignment: CDR1 SNHLY and CDR2 FYNNEI. The CDR3 reads CASRESRTSGGPEDTQYF. The CDR3 DNA reads TGTGCCAGCAGGGAATCCCGGACTAGCGGGGGCCCGGAAGATACGCAGTATTTT.

This clonotype was seen more than once but under ten times. The chain is built from TRBV4-1 and TRBJ2-3; D uncertain. V gave up 1 base and J gave up 2 bases, with 7 bases separating them. The CDR3 has 14 residues. CDR1 and CDR2 from the germline V gene are MGHRA and YSYEKL. The CDR3, as DNA: TGCGCCAGCAGCCAAGGCGCTCTCACAGATACGCAGTATTTT. This codes for CASSQGALTDTQYF.

This clonotype was found once. This chain joins TRBV5-4 and TRBJ2-1; 7 bases match TRBD1. With 0 bases clipped from V and 2 bases from J, the junction kept 5 bases outside the gene matches. The CDR3 runs to 16 residues. Germline values: CDR1 SGHNT, CDR2 YYREEE (reference sequence). The CDR3 reads CASSLALGTAYNEQFF. The DNA of the CDR3 is TGTGCCAGCAGCTTGGCCCTCGGGACAGCCTACAATGAGCAGTTCTTC.

The V gene is TRBV3-1, the J gene TRBJ2-2; the D gene is possibly TRBD2 (5 bases). V was pared by 4 bases and J by 6 bases, with 15 bases between. Germline V gives CDR1 LGHDT, CDR2 YNNKEL (reference sequence). The CDR3 covers 15 residues. The CDR3: CASSRATKGAGELFF. The CDR3 DNA is TGTGCCAGCAGCCGGGCGACTAAGGGAGCCGGGGAGCTGTTTTTT.

The chain uses TRBV19 and TRBJ2-1, with D possibly matching TRBD1 (6 bases). The V end lost 5 bases, the J end lost 8 bases, and 16 bases lay between the germline ends. The CDR3 consists of 14 residues. CDR1 is LNHDA, CDR2 SQIVND, per germline (reference sequence). The CDR3 DNA reads as TGTGCCAGTAGTCCCACCACCGGGACATATGAGCAGTTCTTC. Protein: CASSPTTGTYEQFF.

This clonotype was counted a few times. The J gene is TRBJ2-3, the V gene TRBV9; TRBD2 might be the D (6 bases). V lost 0 bases and J lost 2, with 13 bases in between. There are 16 residues in the CDR3. Germline V gives CDR1 SGDLS, CDR2 YYNGEE. The CDR3, as DNA: TGTGCCAGCAGCGTAGGATGGAGGACTACCACAGATACGCAGTATTTT. It codes for CASSVGWRTTTDTQYF.

This clonotype was seen a few times. DNA of the CDR3: TGCGCCAGCAGCCAAGTTCCTGGGGGCACAGATACGCAGTATTTT. Translated, it gives CASSQVPGGTDTQYF. V usage is TRBV5-1 and J usage is TRBJ2-3; unclear D gene. The V end lost 4 bases, the J end lost 1 base, and 13 bases lay between the germline ends. Looked up from germline, CDR1 is SGHRS and CDR2 is YFSETQ. The CDR3 has 15 residues.

This clonotype has more than one count but fewer than ten. The CDR3 DNA reads as TGTGCCAGCAGCCTGGACAGTAAGGCTAACTATGGCTACACCTTC. The encoded protein is CASSLDSKANYGYTF. The genes are TRBV2 and TRBJ1-2; TRBD1 is a possible D gene (6 bases). The CDR3 has 15 residues. Germline CDR1 and CDR2: SNHLY and FYNNEI. Trimming cost V 6 bases and J 0 bases, with 14 bases left between them.

The CDR3 loop reads CASSLAWQVGLNTGELFF. CDR3 bases: TGCGCCAGCAGCTTGGCCTGGCAGGTGGGCCTAAACACCGGGGAGCTGTTTTTT. The chain is built from TRBV5-1 and TRBJ2-2, with D uncertain. From germline, CDR1 is SGHRS and CDR2 YFSETQ. V dropped 0 bases and J dropped 2 bases, with 17 bases sitting between them. This CDR3 contains 18 residues.